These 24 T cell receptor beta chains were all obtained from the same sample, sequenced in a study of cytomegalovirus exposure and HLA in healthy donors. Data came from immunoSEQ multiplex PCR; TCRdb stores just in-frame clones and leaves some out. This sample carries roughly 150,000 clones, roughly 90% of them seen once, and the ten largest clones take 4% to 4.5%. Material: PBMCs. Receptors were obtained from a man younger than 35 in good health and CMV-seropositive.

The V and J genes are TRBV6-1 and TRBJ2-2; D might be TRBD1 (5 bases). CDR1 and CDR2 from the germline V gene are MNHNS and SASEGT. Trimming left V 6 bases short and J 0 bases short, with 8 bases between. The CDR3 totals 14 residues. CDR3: CASSLGPNTGELFF. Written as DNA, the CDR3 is TGTGCCAGCAGCTTGGGGCCGAACACCGGGGAGCTGTTTTTT.

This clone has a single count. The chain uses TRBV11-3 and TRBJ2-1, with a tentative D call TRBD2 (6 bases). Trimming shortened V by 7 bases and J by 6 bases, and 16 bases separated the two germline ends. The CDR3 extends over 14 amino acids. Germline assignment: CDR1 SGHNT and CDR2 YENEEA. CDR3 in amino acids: CASNPTGLINEQFF. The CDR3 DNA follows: TGTGCCAGCAACCCAACGGGACTGATCAATGAGCAGTTCTTC. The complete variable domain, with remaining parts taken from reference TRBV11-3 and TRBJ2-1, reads EAGVVQSPRYKIIEKKQPVAFWCNPISGHNTLYWYLQNLGQGPELLIRYENEEAVDDSQLPKDRFSAERLKGVDSTLKIQPAELGDSAVYLCASNPTGLINEQFFGPGTRLTVL.

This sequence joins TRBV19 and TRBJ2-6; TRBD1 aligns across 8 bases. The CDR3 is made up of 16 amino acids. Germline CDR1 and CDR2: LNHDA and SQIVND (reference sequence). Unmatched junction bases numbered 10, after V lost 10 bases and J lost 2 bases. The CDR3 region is CATAPGQVPGANVLTF. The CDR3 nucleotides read TGTGCCACCGCTCCGGGACAGGTTCCTGGGGCCAACGTCCTGACTTTC.

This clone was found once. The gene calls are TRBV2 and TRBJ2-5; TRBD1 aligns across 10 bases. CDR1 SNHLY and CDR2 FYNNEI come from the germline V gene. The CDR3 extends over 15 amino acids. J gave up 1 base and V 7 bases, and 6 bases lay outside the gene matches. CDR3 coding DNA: TGTGCCAGCATGGGACAGGGGACTTTCCAAGAGACCCAGTACTTC. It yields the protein CASMGQGTFQETQYF. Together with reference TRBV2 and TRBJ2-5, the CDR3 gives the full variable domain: EPEVTQTPSHQVTQMGQEVILRCVPISNHLYFYWYRQILGQKVEFLVSFYNNEISEKSEIFDDQFSVERPDGSNFTLKIRSTKLEDSAMYFCASMGQGTFQETQYFGPGTRLLVL.

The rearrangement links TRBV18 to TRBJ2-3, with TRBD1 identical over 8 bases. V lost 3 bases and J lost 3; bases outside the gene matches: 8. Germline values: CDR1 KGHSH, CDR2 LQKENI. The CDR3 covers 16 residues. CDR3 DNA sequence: TGTGCCAGCTCACCCACCTCGGACAGGGCAACAGATACGCAGTATTTT. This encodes CASSPTSDRATDTQYF.

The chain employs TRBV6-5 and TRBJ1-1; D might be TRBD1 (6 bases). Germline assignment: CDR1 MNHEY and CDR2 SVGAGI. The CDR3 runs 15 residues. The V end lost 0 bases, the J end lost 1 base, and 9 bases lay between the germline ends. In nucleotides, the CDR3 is TGTGCCAGCAGTTACTCACGGACAGAGAACACTGAAGCTTTCTTT. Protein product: CASSYSRTENTEAFF.

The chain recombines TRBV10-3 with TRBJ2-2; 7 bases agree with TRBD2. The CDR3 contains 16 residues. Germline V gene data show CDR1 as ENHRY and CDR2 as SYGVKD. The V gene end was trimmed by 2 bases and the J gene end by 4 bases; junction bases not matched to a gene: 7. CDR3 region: CAISEGGGSGTGELFF. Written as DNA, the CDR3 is TGTGCCATCAGTGAGGGTGGCGGGAGTGGCACCGGGGAGCTGTTTTTT.

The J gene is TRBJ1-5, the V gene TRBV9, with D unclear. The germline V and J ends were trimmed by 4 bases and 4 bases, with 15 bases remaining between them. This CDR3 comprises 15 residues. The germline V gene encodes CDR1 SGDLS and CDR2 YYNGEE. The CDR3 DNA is TGTGCCAGCAGCAATAGTCCCTCGGGTAATCAGCCCCAGCATTTT. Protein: CASSNSPSGNQPQHF.

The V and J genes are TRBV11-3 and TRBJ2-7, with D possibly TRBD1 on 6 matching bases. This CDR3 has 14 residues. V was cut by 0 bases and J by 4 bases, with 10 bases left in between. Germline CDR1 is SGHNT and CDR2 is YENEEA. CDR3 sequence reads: CASSLEAGVYEQYF. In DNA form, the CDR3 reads TGTGCCAGCAGCTTAGAGGCAGGGGTATACGAGCAGTACTTC. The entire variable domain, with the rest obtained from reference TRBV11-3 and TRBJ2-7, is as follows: EAGVVQSPRYKIIEKKQPVAFWCNPISGHNTLYWYLQNLGQGPELLIRYENEEAVDDSQLPKDRFSAERLKGVDSTLKIQPAELGDSAVYLCASSLEAGVYEQYFGPGTRLTVT.

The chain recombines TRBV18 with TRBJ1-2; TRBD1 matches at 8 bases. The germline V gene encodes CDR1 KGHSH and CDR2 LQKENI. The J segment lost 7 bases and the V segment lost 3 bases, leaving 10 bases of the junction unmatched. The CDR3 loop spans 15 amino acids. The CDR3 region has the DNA TGTGCCAGCTCACCTACGGACAGGGCTATGGGTGGCTACACCTTC. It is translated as CASSPTDRAMGGYTF.

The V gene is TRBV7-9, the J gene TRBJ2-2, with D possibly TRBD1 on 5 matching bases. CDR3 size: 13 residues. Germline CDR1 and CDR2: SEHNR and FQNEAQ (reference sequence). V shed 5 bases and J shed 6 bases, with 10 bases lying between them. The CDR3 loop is CASSTRDPGELFF. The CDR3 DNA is TGTGCCAGCAGCACCAGGGATCCCGGGGAGCTGTTTTTT.

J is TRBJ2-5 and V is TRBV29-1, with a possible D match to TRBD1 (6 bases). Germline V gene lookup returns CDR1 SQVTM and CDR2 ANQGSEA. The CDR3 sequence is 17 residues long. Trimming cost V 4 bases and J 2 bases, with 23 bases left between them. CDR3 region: CSVGWQIQGRGQETQYF. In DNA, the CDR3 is TGCAGCGTTGGGTGGCAAATACAGGGCCGGGGTCAAGAGACCCAGTACTTC.

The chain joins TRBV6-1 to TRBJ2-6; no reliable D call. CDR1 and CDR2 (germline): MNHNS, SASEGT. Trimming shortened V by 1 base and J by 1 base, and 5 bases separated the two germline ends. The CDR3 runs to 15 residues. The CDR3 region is CASSEVSSGANVLTF. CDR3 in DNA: TGTGCCAGCAGTGAAGTGTCTTCTGGGGCCAACGTCCTGACTTTC.

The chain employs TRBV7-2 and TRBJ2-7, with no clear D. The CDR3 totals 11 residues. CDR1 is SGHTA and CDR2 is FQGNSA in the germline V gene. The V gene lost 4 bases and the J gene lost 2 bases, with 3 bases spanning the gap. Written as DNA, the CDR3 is TGTGCCAGCAGCTCTACCTACGAGCAGTACTTC. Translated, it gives CASSSTYEQYF. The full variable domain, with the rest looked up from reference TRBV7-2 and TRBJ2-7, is GAGVSQSPSNKVTEKGKDVELRCDPISGHTALYWYRQSLGQGLEFLIYFQGNSAPDKSGLPSDRFSAERTGGSVSTLTIQRTQQEDSAVYLCASSSTYEQYFGPGTRLTVT.

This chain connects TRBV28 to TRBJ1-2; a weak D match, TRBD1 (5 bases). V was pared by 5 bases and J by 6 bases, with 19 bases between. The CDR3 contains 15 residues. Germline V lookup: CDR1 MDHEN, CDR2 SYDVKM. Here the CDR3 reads CASSPRWGRGDGYTF. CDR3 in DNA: TGTGCCAGCAGTCCCCGGTGGGGGAGGGGTGATGGCTACACCTTC.

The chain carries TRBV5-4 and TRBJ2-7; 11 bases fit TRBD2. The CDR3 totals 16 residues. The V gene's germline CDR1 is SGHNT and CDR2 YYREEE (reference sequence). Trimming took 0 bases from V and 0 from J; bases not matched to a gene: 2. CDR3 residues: CASSLVGTSGSYEQYF. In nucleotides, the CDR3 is TGTGCCAGCAGCTTGGTCGGGACTAGCGGCTCCTACGAGCAGTACTTC. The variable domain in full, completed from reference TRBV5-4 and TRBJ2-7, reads ETGVTQSPTHLIKTRGQQVTLRCSSQSGHNTVSWYQQALGQGPQFIFQYYREEENGRGNFPPRFSGLQFPNYSSELNVNALELDDSALYLCASSLVGTSGSYEQYFGPGTRLTVT.

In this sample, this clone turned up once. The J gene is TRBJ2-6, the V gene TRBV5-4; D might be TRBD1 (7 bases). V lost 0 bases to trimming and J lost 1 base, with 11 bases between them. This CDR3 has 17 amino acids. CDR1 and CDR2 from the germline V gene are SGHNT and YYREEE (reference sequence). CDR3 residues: CASSLGSGGSGANVLTF. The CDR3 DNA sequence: TGTGCCAGCAGCTTGGGGTCAGGGGGGTCTGGGGCCAACGTCCTGACTTTC.

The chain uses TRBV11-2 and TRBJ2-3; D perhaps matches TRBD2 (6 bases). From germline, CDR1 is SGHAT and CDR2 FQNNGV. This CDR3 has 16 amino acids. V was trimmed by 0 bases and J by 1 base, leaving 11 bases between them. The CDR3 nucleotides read TGTGCCAGCAGCTTAGATCCCGGGAGAGGCACAGATACGCAGTATTTT. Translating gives CASSLDPGRGTDTQYF.

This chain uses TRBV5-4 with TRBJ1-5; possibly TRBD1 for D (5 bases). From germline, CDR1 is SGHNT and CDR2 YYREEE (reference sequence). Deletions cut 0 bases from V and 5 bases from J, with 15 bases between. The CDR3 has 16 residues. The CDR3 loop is CASSLGGRTGDQPQHF. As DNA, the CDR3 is TGTGCCAGCAGCTTGGGAGGTCGGACGGGGGATCAGCCCCAGCATTTT.

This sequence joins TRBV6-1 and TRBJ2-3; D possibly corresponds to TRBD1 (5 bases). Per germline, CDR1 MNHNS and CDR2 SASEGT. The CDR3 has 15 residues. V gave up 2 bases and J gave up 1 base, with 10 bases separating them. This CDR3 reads CASSESTGGTDTQYF. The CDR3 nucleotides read TGTGCCAGCAGTGAATCTACAGGAGGCACAGATACGCAGTATTTT.

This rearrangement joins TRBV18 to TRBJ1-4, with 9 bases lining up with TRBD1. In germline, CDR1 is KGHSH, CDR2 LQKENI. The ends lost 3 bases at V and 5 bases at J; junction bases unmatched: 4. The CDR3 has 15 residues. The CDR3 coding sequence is TGTGCCAGCTCACCCCCGGGACAGGGCAATGAAAAACTGTTTTTT. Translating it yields CASSPPGQGNEKLFF.

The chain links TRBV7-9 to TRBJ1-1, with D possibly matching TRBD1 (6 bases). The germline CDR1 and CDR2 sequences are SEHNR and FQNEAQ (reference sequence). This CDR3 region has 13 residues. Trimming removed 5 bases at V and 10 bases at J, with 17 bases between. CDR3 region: CASSPQDGTRAFF. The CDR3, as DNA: TGTGCCAGCAGCCCTCAGGACGGGACAAGAGCTTTCTTT.

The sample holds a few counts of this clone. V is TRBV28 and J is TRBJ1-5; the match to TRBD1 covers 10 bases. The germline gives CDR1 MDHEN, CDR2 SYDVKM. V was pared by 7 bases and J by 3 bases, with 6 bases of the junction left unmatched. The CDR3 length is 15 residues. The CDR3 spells CASTETGGYNQPQHF. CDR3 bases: TGTGCCAGCACCGAGACAGGGGGCTACAATCAGCCCCAGCATTTT.

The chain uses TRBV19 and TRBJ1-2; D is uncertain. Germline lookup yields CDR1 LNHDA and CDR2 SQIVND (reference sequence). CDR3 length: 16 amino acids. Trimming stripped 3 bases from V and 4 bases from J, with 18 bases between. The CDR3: CASSISSRQTGYGYTF. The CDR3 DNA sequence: TGTGCCAGTAGTATTTCTTCTCGGCAGACGGGCTATGGCTACACCTTC.